These 31 T cell receptor beta chains share one sample of origin, sequenced in a study of cytomegalovirus exposure and HLA in healthy donors. The PCR used 60 Vbeta and 13 Jbeta primers. Some clones are missing from TCRdb's copy, which holds only in-frame ones; the method was immunoSEQ multiplex PCR. The table records roughly 130,000 clones, around three quarters of them present only once. Source material: PBMCs. These receptors were taken from a man aged 18 to 29 in good health and CMV-seronegative.

The chain employs TRBV28 and TRBJ1-1, with D maybe TRBD1 (6 bases). Trimming pared 4 bases from V and 0 bases from J, leaving 9 bases between. Germline lookup yields CDR1 MDHEN and CDR2 SYDVKM. This CDR3 region has 14 residues. CDR3 amino acids: CASSSDSMNTEAFF. The CDR3 DNA sequence: TGTGCCAGCAGTTCGGACAGTATGAACACTGAAGCTTTCTTT.

This sequence joins TRBV7-9 and TRBJ2-7; 11 bases are a match to TRBD2. The CDR3 is 16 residues long. Germline V lookup: CDR1 SEHNR, CDR2 FQNEAQ (reference sequence). Unmatched junction bases numbered 8, after V lost 5 bases and J lost 2 bases. In DNA, the CDR3 is TGTGCCAGCAGCGCGCAACTAGCGGGAGAGACCTACGAGCAGTACTTC. Translation: CASSAQLAGETYEQYF.

The chain carries TRBV27 and TRBJ2-7; 11 positions match TRBD2. Germline CDR1 is MNHEY and CDR2 is SMNVEV (reference sequence). The V gene end was trimmed by 7 bases and the J gene end by 3 bases; junction bases not matched to a gene: 8. The CDR3 runs to 15 residues. For the CDR3, the DNA is TGTGCCAGCACCATTAGCGGGAGGGCCCTCTACGAGCAGTACTTC. As protein: CASTISGRALYEQYF.

This clone was picked up one time. The rearrangement joins TRBV18 to TRBJ2-3; 9 positions agree with TRBD2. V shed 4 bases, J shed 4 bases, and the junction held 12 bases outside the gene matches. The CDR3 runs to 17 residues. Germline V gene sequence: CDR1 KGHSH, CDR2 LQKENI. CDR3 residues: CASSQNSGSNAADTQYF. The CDR3 DNA is TGTGCCAGCTCACAAAATAGCGGGAGTAACGCGGCAGATACGCAGTATTTT.

This clone was observed a few times. The chain couples TRBV7-9 to TRBJ1-1; tentative D call: TRBD1 (5 bases). V lost 5 bases, J lost 1 base, and 8 bases lay in between. The CDR3 covers 13 residues. Per the germline V gene, CDR1 is SEHNR and CDR2 is FQNEAQ (reference sequence). CDR3 sequence: CASSLTGNTEAFF. Written as DNA, the CDR3 is TGTGCCAGCAGCCTCACAGGGAACACTGAAGCTTTCTTT.

This clone was detected a few times. The chain is built from TRBV18 and TRBJ1-1; D perhaps matches TRBD1 (6 bases). The CDR3 is 18 residues long. Per germline, CDR1 KGHSH and CDR2 LQKENI. V was trimmed by 1 base and J by 5 bases, leaving 23 bases between them. DNA of the CDR3: TGTGCCAGCTCACCACTAATCATTCGGCAGGGGAATGCTACTGAAGCTTTCTTT. As protein: CASSPLIIRQGNATEAFF.

The rearrangement joins TRBV6-5 to TRBJ1-6, with D unclear. CDR3 size: 13 residues. V lost 0 bases and J lost 10, with 7 bases in between. Germline V gene data show CDR1 as MNHEY and CDR2 as SVGAGI. The CDR3 reads CASSYSEHSPLHF. CDR3 bases: TGTGCCAGCAGTTACTCGGAGCACTCACCCCTCCACTTT.

DNA of the CDR3: TGTGCCAGCAGTTACTGGGCAGGGCGGTTCAACACTGAAGCTTTCTTT. Amino acid sequence: CASSYWAGRFNTEAFF. The genes are TRBV6-5 and TRBJ1-1; possible D gene TRBD1, 5 bases. CDR3 length: 16 amino acids. Trimming left V 1 base short and J 2 bases short, with 14 bases between. Germline CDR1 MNHEY, CDR2 SVGAGI.

The genes are TRBV19 and TRBJ2-1, with a tentative D call TRBD2 (5 bases). CDR1 is LNHDA, CDR2 SQIVND, per germline (reference sequence). The CDR3 has 13 residues. Trimming shortened V by 3 bases and J by 5 bases, and 8 bases separated the two germline ends. CDR3 in amino acids: CASSILAHNEQFF. For the CDR3, the DNA is TGTGCCAGTAGTATTCTAGCTCACAATGAGCAGTTCTTC.

The rearrangement links TRBV7-6 to TRBJ2-1; 9 nucleotides agree with TRBD2. V dropped 7 bases and J dropped 10; count of bases not matched to a gene: 14. This CDR3 is built from 15 residues. Germline-derived CDR1 and CDR2 are SGHVS and FNYEAQ. The CDR3 is CASKVSSGSAGEQFF. CDR3 DNA: TGTGCCAGCAAAGTGAGTAGCGGGAGTGCAGGGGAGCAGTTCTTC.

The V gene is TRBV7-9, the J gene TRBJ2-1; TRBD2 might be the D (5 bases). The germline CDR1 and CDR2 sequences are SEHNR and FQNEAQ (reference sequence). The CDR3 sequence is 10 residues long. V shed 5 bases and J shed 14 bases, with 10 bases lying between them. The CDR3 nucleotides are TGTGCCAGCAGCCTTGTACTAGAGTTCTTC. This translates into CASSLVLEFF.

This clone was picked up a small number of times. The J gene is TRBJ2-1, the V gene TRBV7-9; D is undetermined. With 8 bases removed from V and 8 bases from J, the gap between germline ends came to 4 bases. CDR3 size: 9 residues. The germline CDR1 and CDR2 sequences are SEHNR and FQNEAQ (reference sequence). CDR3 nucleotides: TGTGCCAGCTCCGATGAGCAGTTCTTC. Its protein is CASSDEQFF.

This clone showed up just a few times. CDR3 coding DNA: TGTGCCAGCAGCTTAACGGGGGATGGGCAGTACTTC. This gives the protein CASSLTGDGQYF. The rearrangement joins TRBV7-9 to TRBJ2-7, with D possibly being TRBD2 (6 bases). Germline V lookup: CDR1 SEHNR, CDR2 FQNEAQ (reference sequence). V dropped 2 bases and J dropped 9 bases, with 11 bases sitting between them. The CDR3 has 12 residues.

The V gene is TRBV5-1, the J gene TRBJ2-1, with D possibly matching TRBD1 (6 bases). Trimming stripped 1 base from V and 7 bases from J, with 9 bases between. The CDR3 sequence is 13 residues long. Germline V gene lookup returns CDR1 SGHRS and CDR2 YFSETQ. The CDR3: CASSLTGKNEQFF. Written as DNA, the CDR3 is TGCGCCAGCAGCTTGACAGGGAAGAATGAGCAGTTCTTC.

As regards this clone: At one of its ends the junction is not consistent with the germline gene, which may arise from a read error. This rearrangement joins TRBV19 to TRBJ2-2, with a possible D match to TRBD2 (5 bases). CDR1 and CDR2 from the germline V gene are LNHDA and SQIVND (reference sequence). This CDR3 has 13 amino acids. The CDR3 region has the DNA TGTGCCAGTAGTATAGGGGGAACCGGGGAGCCGTTTTTT. Translating it yields CASSIGGTGEPFF.

V and J are TRBV27 and TRBJ2-3, with TRBD2 as a possible D gene (6 bases). Per germline, CDR1 MNHEY and CDR2 SMNVEV (reference sequence). The CDR3 contains 14 residues. Trimming shortened V by 1 base and J by 6 bases, and 11 bases separated the two germline ends. This CDR3 reads CASSLWGRGDTQYF. As DNA, the CDR3 is TGTGCCAGCAGTTTATGGGGACGGGGGGATACGCAGTATTTT.

The chain combines TRBV19 with TRBJ2-1, with 9 bases identical to TRBD2. Germline V gene sequence: CDR1 LNHDA, CDR2 SQIVND (reference sequence). V shed 5 bases, J shed 6 bases, and the junction held 5 bases outside the gene matches. The CDR3 totals 14 residues. Here the CDR3 DNA reads TGTGCCAGTAGTGCGGGACTAGCTGTCAATGAGCAGTTCTTC. This codes for CASSAGLAVNEQFF.

The V call is TRBV28, the J call TRBJ2-2; 7 nucleotides agree with TRBD2. Germline trimming cut 2 bases from V and 1 base from J; bases unmatched to any gene: 1. The germline V gene encodes CDR1 MDHEN and CDR2 SYDVKM. The CDR3 extends over 15 amino acids. The CDR3 protein is CASSLPSGNTGELFF. Written as DNA, the CDR3 is TGTGCCAGCAGTTTACCTAGCGGGAACACCGGGGAGCTGTTTTTT.

CDR3 sequence: CASSLGSSYEQYF. The CDR3 bases are TGTGCCAGCAGCTTGGGTAGCTCCTACGAGCAGTACTTC. The chain has TRBV5-4 and TRBJ2-7; D is unresolved. CDR3 size: 13 residues. The germline CDR1 and CDR2 sequences are SGHNT and YYREEE (reference sequence). Trimming took 0 bases from V and 0 from J, leaving 4 bases between them.

The gene calls are TRBV27 and TRBJ2-5, with 9 bases fitting TRBD1. Germline values: CDR1 MNHEY, CDR2 SMNVEV (reference sequence). V was clipped by 6 bases and J by 2 bases; unmatched bases: 4. This CDR3 spans 14 amino acids. Here the CDR3 reads CASSRGQGQETQYF. DNA of the CDR3: TGTGCCAGCAGCCGGGGACAGGGACAAGAGACCCAGTACTTC.

The gene calls are TRBV9 and TRBJ1-2; TRBD1 matches at 10 bases. The CDR3 consists of 14 residues. V was pared by 4 bases and J by 4 bases, with 4 bases of the junction left unmatched. Germline loops: CDR1 SGDLS, CDR2 YYNGEE. The CDR3, as DNA: TGTGCCAGCAGCACAGGGGACAGGGGCTATGGCTACACCTTC. Translated, it gives CASSTGDRGYGYTF.

V usage is TRBV5-6 and J usage is TRBJ2-2; 8 bases line up with TRBD1. This CDR3 has 16 amino acids. Germline CDR1 and CDR2: SGHDT and YYEEEE. The J segment lost 6 bases and the V segment lost 4 bases, leaving 11 bases of the junction unmatched. The CDR3 nucleotides read TGTGCCAGCAGCCCACTGGAGGACAGGGTATCCGGGGAGCTGTTTTTT. Its protein is CASSPLEDRVSGELFF.

The chain employs TRBV5-4 and TRBJ2-3, with TRBD2 matching 9 bases. CDR3 length equals 17 residues. J gave up 1 base and V 4 bases, and 10 bases lay outside the gene matches. Germline V gives CDR1 SGHNT, CDR2 YYREEE (reference sequence). Written as DNA, the CDR3 is TGTGCCAGCAGCCCGTCCCCGATAGCGGGAGGCACAGATACGCAGTATTTT. This encodes CASSPSPIAGGTDTQYF.

This clone was counted once. The rearrangement links TRBV4-1 to TRBJ1-5; TRBD1 is a possible D gene (6 bases). Germline V gene sequence: CDR1 MGHRA, CDR2 YSYEKL. V was cut by 0 bases and J by 1 base, with 13 bases left in between. The CDR3 sequence is 17 residues long. The CDR3 spells CASSQEGAQGSNQPQHF. The DNA for the CDR3 is TGCGCCAGCAGCCAAGAAGGAGCCCAGGGGAGCAATCAGCCCCAGCATTTT.

This clone was seen a few times. The chain recombines TRBV7-8 with TRBJ2-7; D may be TRBD1 (6 bases). The V end lost 1 base, the J end lost 5 bases, and 18 bases lay between the germline ends. The germline CDR1 and CDR2 sequences are SGHVS and FQNEAQ. This CDR3 has 16 residues. This CDR3 reads CASSLVATPGVHEQYV. CDR3 nucleotide sequence: TGTGCCAGCAGCTTAGTGGCCACCCCAGGGGTACACGAGCAGTACGTC.

The V call is TRBV19, the J call TRBJ1-4; D perhaps matches TRBD1 (6 bases). V lost 6 bases and J 2 bases, leaving 10 bases between the germline ends. The CDR3 sequence is 14 residues long. Germline V gene sequence: CDR1 LNHDA, CDR2 SQIVND (reference sequence). The CDR3 loop reads CASRSQGTNEKLFF. The CDR3 region has the DNA TGTGCCAGTAGGAGCCAGGGGACTAATGAAAAACTGTTTTTT.

This clone came up a few times. The chain employs TRBV6-5 and TRBJ1-2; D not certain. The CDR3 consists of 13 residues. V lost 6 bases to trimming and J lost 5 bases, with 13 bases between them. Germline values: CDR1 MNHEY, CDR2 SVGAGI. The CDR3 nucleotides are TGTGCCAGCAGGCCGCAGACATATTATGGCTACACCTTC. Its translation is CASRPQTYYGYTF.

This clone was recorded once. V usage is TRBV12-5 and J usage is TRBJ1-2, with unresolved D. Germline V gene sequence: CDR1 LGHNT, CDR2 FRNRAP. V was shortened by 2 bases and J by 4 bases, with 20 bases between the two germline ends. The CDR3 is 17 amino acids. The CDR3 spells CASGLPPRSAAPYGYTF. In nucleotides, the CDR3 is TGTGCTAGTGGTTTGCCGCCACGGAGCGCTGCTCCCTATGGCTACACCTTC.

In regard to this clone: A read error may account for a junction end that differs from germline. V gene TRBV27 combines with J gene TRBJ1-1, with D unclear. Germline CDR1 is MNHEY and CDR2 is SMNVEV (reference sequence). The CDR3 extends over 14 amino acids. The CDR3 spells CASSLYMASTEAFF. CDR3 nucleotides: TGTGCCAGCAGCTTATACATGGCAAGCACTGAAGCTTTCTTT.

The chain carries TRBV5-1 and TRBJ2-6; D may be TRBD2 (6 bases). Trimming removed 0 bases at V and 2 bases at J, with 9 bases between. The CDR3 is 16 amino acids. Per germline, CDR1 SGHRS and CDR2 YFSETQ. The CDR3 sequence: CASSLDSGAGANVLTF. The CDR3 DNA reads as TGCGCCAGCAGCTTGGACTCGGGAGCTGGGGCCAACGTCCTGACTTTC.

This clone is a singleton in its sample. This chain links TRBV5-4 with TRBJ2-1; 10 bases agree with TRBD1. In germline, CDR1 is SGHNT, CDR2 YYREEE (reference sequence). The CDR3 runs to 15 residues. After removal of 4 bases from V and 6 bases from J, the junction contained 7 bases not matched to a gene. Written as DNA, the CDR3 is TGTGCCAGCAGCATGCAGGGACAGGGGCTCAATGAGCAGTTCTTC. It specifies CASSMQGQGLNEQFF.